These 5 T cell receptor beta chains originate from one sample sequenced in a study of graft-versus-host responses after intestinal transplantation. These receptors' antigens are unknown. Repertoires were generated with immunoSEQ multiplex PCR, while TCRdb's copy carries only in-frame clones and drops some. The sample has about 93,000 clones, 82% seen once. The material was unstimulated CD4+ T cells sorted from spleen or lymph node cells, obtained before intestinal transplant. The receptor set was obtained from a human donor who received an intestinal transplant.

The chain employs TRBV7-6 and TRBJ2-5; no definite D call. V was clipped by 5 bases and J by 1 base, with 11 bases between them. CDR1 and CDR2 (germline): SGHVS, FNYEAQ. The CDR3 consists of 14 residues. Here the CDR3 reads CASSIPGGQETQYF. CDR3 nucleotides: TGTGCCAGCAGCATCCCCGGCGGCCAAGAGACCCAGTACTTC.

The DNA for the CDR3 is TGTGCCAGCAGTGAAATAAGGTCTAGCGGGACGAATGAGCAGTTCTTC. Protein sequence: CASSEIRSSGTNEQFF. The chain is built from TRBV2 and TRBJ2-1, with 9 bases fitting TRBD2. Per germline, CDR1 SNHLY and CDR2 FYNNEI. The ends lost 2 bases at V and 7 bases at J; junction bases unmatched: 9. The CDR3 is made up of 16 amino acids.

This chain joins TRBV4-1 and TRBJ2-6; 7 positions match TRBD1. The CDR3 runs 20 residues. CDR1 is MGHRA, CDR2 YSYEKL, per germline. Trimming at V came to 5 bases and at J to 0 bases, leaving 16 bases not matched to a gene. For the CDR3, the DNA is TGCGCCAGCAGCATCGACTTCCGGGACAGCGTCCACTCTGGGGCCAACGTCCTGACTTTC. Its protein product is CASSIDFRDSVHSGANVLTF.

The rearrangement uses TRBV7-9 and TRBJ2-7; 10 positions match TRBD1. This CDR3 comprises 18 residues. Germline assignment: CDR1 SEHNR and CDR2 FQNEAQ (reference sequence). V gave up 3 bases and J gave up 1 base; unmatched junction bases: 12. CDR3 DNA sequence: TGTGCCAGCAGCTTGCCGGGACAGGGGTCAATTAGGTCCTACGAGCAGTACTTC. Translated: CASSLPGQGSIRSYEQYF.

The rearrangement uses TRBV2 and TRBJ1-1, with D uncertain. Germline V gene lookup returns CDR1 SNHLY and CDR2 FYNNEI. V gave up 6 bases and J gave up 4 bases, with 12 bases separating them. This CDR3 spans 13 amino acids. CDR3 nucleotides: TGTGCCAGCAGCCGAGAGGATGGCACTGAAGCTTTCTTT. This encodes CASSREDGTEAFF.